The rows below give T cell receptor beta chains drawn from one sample of a study of T-cell reconstitution after alpha-beta-depleted transplantation in children. TCRdb fed the PCR reads into MiXCR, producing one record per CDR3 protein. The data hold about 100,000 distinct CDR3 sequences, with over 6% observed a single time. The input for sequencing was PBMCs, taken before TCRalphabeta/CD19-depleted stem cell transplant. The receptors shown here come from a boy aged 2 to 9 with acute lymphoblastic leukemia, due to receive a stem cell transplant. Both conserved end residues are part of each CDR3. A D gene is named only where the DNA matches it firmly. The listing skips clone size in some rows; elsewhere it reads once, few, many or a size class.

>NA|15|many|TRBV11-1|TRBJ2-3
CASSLFQLPTDTQYF
TGTGCCAGCAGCTTATTCCAGCTTCCGACAGATACGCAGTATTTT
>NA|13|many|TRBV29-1|TRBJ1-1
CSVPQGQHTEAFF
TGCAGCGTTCCACAGGGACAACACACTGAAGCTTTCTTT
>NA|14|many|TRBV28|TRBJ2-7
CATTVVTKSYEQYF
TGTGCCACCACCGTTGTAACCAAATCCTACGAGCAGTACTTC
>NA|17|many|TRBV12-3/TRBV12-4|TRBJ2-6
CASRPGGGGGGANVLTF
TGTGCCAGCAGGCCCGGGGGTGGGGGAGGTGGGGCCAACGTCCTGACTTTC
>NA|14|many|TRBV2|TRBJ1-1
CASSVGQRNTEAFF
TGTGCCAGCAGTGTTGGACAGAGGAACACTGAAGCTTTCTTT
>NA|15|many|TRBV6-5|TRBJ1-5
CASSYSSGGAQPQHF
TGTGCCAGCAGTTACTCGAGCGGGGGCGCGCAGCCCCAGCATTTT
>NA|15|many|TRBV5-1|TRBJ2-3
CASSPQGLRTDTQYF
TGCGCCAGCAGCCCGCAGGGGTTGAGGACAGATACGCAGTATTTT
>NA|15|many|TRBV3-1|TRBJ2-7
CASSLGAGRSYEQYF
TGTGCCAGCAGCCTCGGAGCAGGCCGGTCCTACGAGCAGTACTTC
>NA|15|few|TRBV9|TRBJ2-7
CASSPRGAESYEQYF
TGTGCCAGCAGCCCAAGGGGGGCCGAGTCCTACGAGCAGTACTTC
>TRBD2|16|NA|TRBV20-1|TRBJ2-5
CSAVVGLAGGSETQYF
TGCAGTGCTGTGGTGGGACTAGCGGGGGGGTCGGAGACCCAGTACTTC
>TRBD2|19|few|TRBV15|TRBJ2-1
CATSRVPGSGSGGYNEQFF
TGTGCCACCAGCAGAGTTCCGGGGAGTGGGAGCGGGGGCTACAATGAGCAGTTCTTC
>TRBD1|13|many|TRBV7-9|TRBJ1-1
CASSTTGGDEAFF
TGTGCCAGCAGCACGACAGGGGGCGATGAAGCTTTCTTT
>NA|14|many|TRBV7-8|TRBJ2-2
CASSSRDSNRELFF
TGTGCCAGCAGCTCCCGGGACTCTAACCGGGAGCTGTTTTTT
>NA|16|few|TRBV12-3/TRBV12-4|TRBJ1-1
CASRAPSSEANTEAFF
TGTGCCAGCAGGGCCCCATCGTCCGAGGCGAACACTGAAGCTTTCTTT
>NA|16|NA|TRBV4-2|TRBJ2-3
CASIQDAGAGSDTQYF
TGTGCCAGCATCCAAGACGCGGGGGCAGGATCAGATACGCAGTATTTT
>NA|15|many|TRBV4-1|TRBJ2-3
CASSQDPSSTDTQYF
TGCGCCAGCAGCCAAGATCCGAGCAGCACAGATACGCAGTATTTT
>NA|15|many|TRBV5-6|TRBJ1-5
CASSRVGQANQPQHF
TGTGCCAGCAGCCGCGTGGGCCAGGCCAATCAGCCCCAGCATTTT
>NA|14|many|TRBV6-2/TRBV6-3|TRBJ1-3
CASSSRFSGNTIYF
TGTGCCAGCAGTTCTCGGTTCTCTGGAAACACCATATATTTT
>NA|15|many|TRBV11-2|TRBJ2-7
CASSLDGLPTYEQYF
TGTGCCAGCAGCTTAGATGGACTGCCTACCTACGAGCAGTACTTC
>TRBD1|14|NA|TRBV6-5|TRBJ1-4
CASSYRQGQEKLFF
TGTGCCAGCAGTTACCGACAGGGGCAGGAAAAACTGTTTTTT
>NA|15|many|TRBV20-1|TRBJ2-7
CSARDRRGGPGEQYF
TGCAGTGCTAGAGATCGGAGGGGGGGCCCGGGCGAGCAGTACTTC
>NA|15|NA|TRBV7-8|TRBJ2-5
CASSPFAGAQETQYF
TGTGCCAGCAGCCCGTTCGCGGGGGCCCAAGAGACCCAGTACTTC
>NA|15|NA|TRBV7-9|TRBJ2-7
CASSPPSRPFYEQYF
TGTGCCAGCAGCCCCCCCTCGCGGCCTTTCTACGAGCAGTACTTC
>TRBD1|15|many|TRBV25-1|TRBJ2-3
CASSSRQGGTDTQYF
TGTGCCAGCAGTTCTCGACAGGGAGGCACAGATACGCAGTATTTT
>NA|14|many|TRBV6-5|TRBJ1-1
CASSYSTGDTEAFF
TGTGCCAGCAGTTACTCGACGGGGGACACTGAAGCTTTCTTT
>NA|18|many|TRBV10-3|TRBJ2-2
CAISVPGPLGSNTGELFF
TGTGCCATCAGTGTCCCGGGCCCCCTGGGGTCGAACACCGGGGAGCTGTTTTTT
>NA|13|many|TRBV7-2|TRBJ1-1
CASSLGSHTEAFF
TGTGCCAGCAGCTTAGGCAGTCACACTGAAGCTTTCTTT
>TRBD1|15|many|TRBV6-1|TRBJ2-3
CASRVRDRGSDTQYF
TGTGCCAGCAGAGTCCGGGACAGGGGGTCAGATACGCAGTATTTT
>TRBD1|15|many|TRBV20-1|TRBJ2-7
CSAREAGTGFYEQYF
TGCAGTGCTAGAGAGGCCGGGACAGGGTTCTACGAGCAGTACTTC
>TRBD2|15|few|TRBV13|TRBJ2-1
CASSTASGGHNEQFF
TGTGCCAGCAGCACTGCTAGCGGGGGGCACAATGAGCAGTTCTTC
>TRBD1|16|few|TRBV7-9|TRBJ2-2
CASSLRTGHTTGELFF
TGTGCCAGCAGCTTAAGGACAGGACATACCACCGGGGAGCTGTTTTTT
>TRBD2|17|few|TRBV4-2|TRBJ2-5
CASSPLTSRGGQETQYF
TGTGCCAGCAGCCCATTAACGAGCCGGGGGGGACAAGAGACCCAGTACTTC
>NA|16|many|TRBV20-1|TRBJ2-3
CSARMRGHENADTQYF
TGCAGTGCGAGGATGCGGGGACACGAAAACGCAGATACGCAGTATTTT
>NA|14|many|TRBV7-2|TRBJ1-1
CASSLLGGRTGAFF
TGTGCCAGCAGCTTACTCGGGGGACGAACTGGAGCTTTCTTT
>TRBD1|14|many|TRBV5-1|TRBJ2-7
CASSPGQGSYEQYF
TGTGCCAGCAGCCCTGGACAGGGGAGCTACGAGCAGTACTTC
>NA|16|many|TRBV4-3|TRBJ2-6
CASSLSVGSGANVLTF
TGCGCCAGCAGCCTGTCGGTGGGGTCTGGGGCCAACGTCCTGACTTTC
>NA|15|many|TRBV7-2|TRBJ2-3
CASSLTGQSTDTQYF
TGTGCCAGCAGCTTGACGGGGCAAAGCACAGATACGCAGTATTTT
>TRBD1|15|few|TRBV18|TRBJ1-1
CASSRTGGVGTEAFF
TGTGCCAGCTCCCGTACAGGGGGCGTCGGGACTGAAGCTTTCTTT
>NA|17|few|TRBV3-1|TRBJ2-3
CASSSPKGRPSTDTQYF
TGTGCCAGCAGTAGTCCGAAGGGACGGCCTAGCACAGATACGCAGTATTTT
>NA|12|NA|TRBV20-1|TRBJ1-2
CSASPRDYGYTF
TGCAGTGCTAGCCCTCGGGACTATGGCTACACCTTC
>NA|13|few|TRBV20-1|TRBJ1-1
CSARVTGGTEAFF
TGCAGTGCTAGAGTCACTGGGGGGACTGAAGCTTTCTTT
>NA|10|many|TRBV2|TRBJ2-3
CASSYDTQYF
TGTGCCAGCAGTTACGATACGCAGTATTTT
>TRBD1|16|NA|TRBV7-9|TRBJ1-2
CASSFSQGQIYYGYTF
TGTGCCAGCAGCTTTAGTCAGGGACAGATATACTATGGCTACACCTTC
>TRBD2|14|many|TRBV20-1|TRBJ2-1
CSASPGGAGDEQFF
TGCAGTGCTAGCCCCGGGGGGGCCGGGGATGAGCAGTTCTTC
>TRBD1|13|many|TRBV29-1|TRBJ2-7
CSVRTGIDYEQYF
TGCAGCGTCAGGACAGGGATCGACTACGAGCAGTACTTC
>NA|14|many|TRBV11-2|TRBJ2-4
CASSLWGDKNIQYF
TGTGCCAGCAGCTTATGGGGAGACAAAAACATTCAGTACTTC
>NA|13|many|TRBV11-1|TRBJ2-1
CASSLAGSRQQFF
TGTGCCAGCAGCTTAGCTGGATCCAGACAGCAGTTCTTC
>NA|15|few|TRBV6-5|TRBJ1-1
CASSHSGLRNTEAFF
TGTGCCAGCAGTCACTCGGGTTTGCGGAACACTGAAGCTTTCTTT
>NA|14|many|TRBV3-1|TRBJ2-2
CASSQSFTSQGLFF
TGTGCCAGCAGCCAATCCTTTACTAGTCAGGGACTGTTTTTT
>TRBD1|17|NA|TRBV3-1|TRBJ2-7
CASSLLTPGQGGGEQYF
TGTGCCAGCAGCCTACTCACCCCGGGACAGGGGGGGGGAGAGCAGTACTTC
>TRBD1|16|few|TRBV5-1|TRBJ2-7
CASSYSMRTGGSGQYF
TGCGCCAGCAGCTATAGTATGAGGACAGGGGGATCGGGGCAGTACTTC
>NA|11|many|TRBV3-1|TRBJ2-3
CASSQGGTQYF
TGTGCCAGCAGCCAGGGTGGTACGCAGTATTTT
>NA|15|few|TRBV9|TRBJ1-2
CASSEIQGTGYGYTF
TGTGCCAGCAGCGAGATACAGGGAACCGGCTATGGCTACACCTTC